A selection of T cell receptor beta chains follows, all from one sample in a study of blood T cell repertoires in COVID-19. Sequencing used immunoSEQ multiplex PCR; TCRdb keeps in-frame clones, though not all of them. The sample has about 160,000 clones, roughly four fifths seen once; the top ten hold about a fifth. Source material: peripheral blood. These receptors originate from a woman of 80 years or more with acute or convalescent COVID-19. Each CDR3 is given with its conserved first and last residue. D genes are given only for firm matches. The size entry is marked missing in some rows and otherwise reads once, few, many or a size class.

j_gene,v_gene,d_gene,abundance,CDR3aa,CDR3nt
TRBJ2-7,TRBV7-9,-,-,CASSRDGLAPTGGQYF,TGTGCCAGCAGCCGGGACGGTCTAGCGCCAACTGGGGGGCAGTACTTC
TRBJ2-7,TRBV7-6,-,-,CASSLGQPGLFYEQYF,TGTGCCAGCAGCTTAGGCCAGCCGGGACTGTTCTACGAGCAGTACTTC
TRBJ2-1,TRBV9,-,-,CASSGSSGSYNEQFF,TGTGCCAGCAGCGGGAGTAGTGGGTCCTACAATGAGCAGTTCTTC
TRBJ1-4,TRBV30,TRBD1,-,CAWRDRGTEKLFF,TGTGCCTGGAGGGACAGGGGTACTGAAAAACTGTTTTTT
TRBJ2-7,TRBV5-5,TRBD2,-,CASSLGSGSAYEQYF,TGTGCCAGCAGCTTGGGTAGCGGGAGTGCCTACGAGCAGTACTTC
TRBJ1-3,TRBV7-9,-,-,CASSHSGGEVAGNTIYF,TGTGCCAGCAGCCACTCGGGCGGGGAAGTGGCTGGAAACACCATATATTTT
TRBJ2-5,TRBV7-9,-,-,CASRRLEEETQYF,TGTGCCAGCAGACGTCTGGAGGAGGAGACCCAGTACTTC
TRBJ2-5,TRBV7-9,-,-,CASSFLGGTLGETQYF,TGTGCCAGCAGCTTTTTGGGCGGGACCTTAGGAGAGACCCAGTACTTC
TRBJ1-2,TRBV29-1,-,-,CSVVSSQYGYTF,TGCAGCGTTGTAAGTTCGCAGTATGGCTACACCTTC
TRBJ1-2,TRBV7-9,TRBD1,-,CASSPPGQGVEQSSF,TGTGCCAGCAGCCCACCGGGACAGGGGGTAGAGCAGTCTTCCTTC
TRBJ2-1,TRBV5-4,-,-,CASSPDYSTSYNEQFF,TGTGCCAGCAGCCCCGACTATAGTACCTCCTACAATGAGCAGTTCTTC
TRBJ2-1,TRBV5-1,-,-,CASSTRESGSSYNEQFF,TGCGCCAGCAGCACGAGGGAGAGCGGTAGCTCCTACAATGAGCAGTTCTTC
TRBJ1-3,TRBV6-5,TRBD1,-,CASGRDRVRGNTIYF,TGTGCCAGCGGACGGGACAGGGTTCGGGGAAACACCATATATTTT
TRBJ1-2,TRBV14,-,-,CASSLDGMDGYTF,TGTGCCAGCAGCCTCGACGGGATGGATGGCTACACCTTC
TRBJ2-1,TRBV27,TRBD2,-,CASRGTPSGRAYEQFF,TGTGCCAGCAGGGGCACTCCTAGCGGGAGGGCCTATGAGCAGTTCTTC
TRBJ2-3,TRBV18,TRBD2,-,CASSLNAGADTQYF,TGTGCCAGCTCCCTCAACGCGGGAGCAGATACGCAGTATTTT
TRBJ2-4,TRBV18,-,-,CASSPGRGQNIQYF,TGTGCCAGCTCACCAGGCAGGGGTCAAAACATTCAGTACTTC
TRBJ2-5,TRBV10-3,-,-,CAISESLAGQETQYF,TGTGCCATCAGTGAAAGCTTAGCCGGGCAAGAGACCCAGTACTTC
TRBJ1-6,TRBV4-3,-,-,CASSQDRGNSPLHF,TGCGCCAGCAGCCAAGATAGGGGTAATTCACCCCTCCACTTT
TRBJ1-6,TRBV30,-,-,CAWSVGGDSSPLHF,TGTGCCTGGAGTGTAGGGGGAGACAGTTCACCCCTCCACTTT
TRBJ2-7,TRBV7-9,-,-,CASSLDSSYEQYF,TGTGCCAGCAGCTTGGACAGTTCCTACGAGCAGTACTTC
TRBJ2-2,TRBV19,-,-,CASSIGRNANTGELFF,TGTGCCAGTAGTATAGGCAGGAATGCGAACACCGGGGAGCTGTTTTTT
TRBJ1-1,TRBV2,TRBD1,-,CASRSEQGITEAFF,TGTGCCAGCAGATCGGAACAGGGGATTACTGAAGCTTTCTTT
TRBJ1-6,TRBV21-1,-,-,CASSKGRGRGASPLHF,TGTGCCAGCAGCAAAGGAAGGGGGCGCGGGGCTTCACCCCTCCACTTT
TRBJ2-5,TRBV2,-,-,CASSFLGGPGVTQYF,TGTGCCAGCAGCTTTCTAGGCGGACCCGGGGTGACCCAGTACTTC
TRBJ1-3,TRBV19,TRBD1,-,CASTPDRDGNTIYF,TGTGCCAGTACCCCGGACAGGGATGGAAACACCATATATTTT
TRBJ2-1,TRBV5-1,TRBD2,-,CASSLNAGGGPYNEQFF,TGCGCCAGCAGCTTGAACGCGGGGGGAGGCCCCTACAATGAGCAGTTCTTC
TRBJ1-1,TRBV30,TRBD1,-,CAWSVQGAPEAFF,TGTGCCTGGAGTGTACAGGGGGCGCCTGAAGCTTTCTTT
TRBJ2-7,TRBV27,-,-,CASSLLAAGGSVSYEQYF,TGTGCCAGCAGTTTATTAGCTGCAGGGGGGTCTGTCTCCTACGAGCAGTACTTC
TRBJ2-2,TRBV5-4,-,-,CASSLNGGSNTGELFF,TGTGCCAGCAGCTTGAACGGCGGTTCGAACACCGGGGAGCTGTTTTTT
TRBJ1-1,TRBV5-6,-,-,CASSLPGQLVNTEAFF,TGTGCCAGCAGCTTACCGGGACAACTCGTGAACACTGAAGCTTTCTTT
TRBJ1-1,TRBV18,-,-,CASSFAGEAFF,TGTGCCAGCTCATTCGCCGGTGAAGCTTTCTTT
TRBJ2-3,TRBV3-1/TRBV3-2,TRBD2,-,CASSQDTSGDTQYF,TGTGCCAGCAGCCAAGATACTAGCGGAGATACGCAGTATTTT
TRBJ2-2,TRBV11-2,-,-,CASSLVPGTNTGELFF,TGTGCCAGCAGCTTAGTCCCGGGGACGAACACCGGGGAGCTGTTTTTT
TRBJ2-5,TRBV5-1,-,-,CASSLTGSETQYF,TGCGCCAGCAGCTTGACAGGGTCAGAGACCCAGTACTTC
TRBJ2-7,TRBV3-1/TRBV3-2,TRBD1,-,CASSQSGQGYEQYF,TGTGCCAGCAGCCAATCGGGACAGGGCTACGAGCAGTACTTC
TRBJ2-1,TRBV4-1,TRBD1,-,CASSQGTGYNEQFF,TGCGCCAGCAGCCAAGGGACAGGGTACAATGAGCAGTTCTTC
TRBJ1-1,TRBV12-3/TRBV12-4,-,-,CASIFSQGRAFF,TGTGCCAGCATTTTCTCCCAGGGGCGAGCTTTCTTT
TRBJ2-7,TRBV6-2/TRBV6-3,-,-,CASSYSVSYEQYF,TGTGCCAGCAGTTACTCGGTCAGCTACGAGCAGTACTTC
TRBJ2-1,TRBV5-4,TRBD2,-,CASSLRAGGIHEQFF,TGTGCCAGCAGCTTAAGAGCGGGAGGCATCCATGAGCAGTTCTTC
TRBJ2-1,TRBV5-1,-,-,CASSEDYSGEQFF,TGCGCCAGCAGCGAGGACTATTCGGGTGAGCAGTTCTTC
TRBJ1-1,TRBV19,-,-,CASSIVILTEAFF,TGTGCCAGTAGTATCGTAATCCTCACTGAAGCTTTCTTT
TRBJ1-5,TRBV20-1,TRBD1,-,CSASDRGGSGRNQPQHF,TGCAGTGCTAGTGACAGGGGTGGGAGTGGGAGAAACCAGCCCCAGCATTTT
TRBJ2-1,TRBV6-5,TRBD2,-,CASRRTSGAYNEQFF,TGTGCCAGCAGACGAACTAGCGGAGCCTACAATGAGCAGTTCTTC
TRBJ2-1,TRBV6-2/TRBV6-3,-,-,CASSYINIHNEQFF,TGTGCCAGCAGTTACATTAATATTCACAATGAGCAGTTCTTC
TRBJ2-7,TRBV12-3/TRBV12-4,-,-,CASSLGTEQYF,TGTGCCAGCAGTTTAGGGACAGAGCAGTACTTC
TRBJ2-2,TRBV6-5,TRBD2,-,CASSGGAGELFF,TGTGCCTCCTCGGGGGGGGCCGGGGAGCTGTTTTTT
TRBJ1-2,TRBV6-1,TRBD1,-,CASSEWTGENYGYTF,TGTGCCAGCAGTGAATGGACAGGGGAGAACTATGGCTACACCTTC
TRBJ2-5,TRBV30,TRBD2,-,CAWTPGLAGPQETQYF,TGTGCCTGGACCCCGGGACTAGCGGGACCTCAAGAGACCCAGTACTTC
TRBJ1-2,TRBV5-1,-,-,CASSLVGAGAEGYGYTF,TGCGCCAGCAGCTTGGTCGGCGCAGGGGCAGAGGGGTATGGCTACACCTTC
TRBJ1-4,TRBV5-6,-,once,CASSSLVNTKATNEKLFF,TGTGCCAGCAGCTCTTTAGTGAACACTAAAGCAACTAATGAAAAACTGTTTTTT